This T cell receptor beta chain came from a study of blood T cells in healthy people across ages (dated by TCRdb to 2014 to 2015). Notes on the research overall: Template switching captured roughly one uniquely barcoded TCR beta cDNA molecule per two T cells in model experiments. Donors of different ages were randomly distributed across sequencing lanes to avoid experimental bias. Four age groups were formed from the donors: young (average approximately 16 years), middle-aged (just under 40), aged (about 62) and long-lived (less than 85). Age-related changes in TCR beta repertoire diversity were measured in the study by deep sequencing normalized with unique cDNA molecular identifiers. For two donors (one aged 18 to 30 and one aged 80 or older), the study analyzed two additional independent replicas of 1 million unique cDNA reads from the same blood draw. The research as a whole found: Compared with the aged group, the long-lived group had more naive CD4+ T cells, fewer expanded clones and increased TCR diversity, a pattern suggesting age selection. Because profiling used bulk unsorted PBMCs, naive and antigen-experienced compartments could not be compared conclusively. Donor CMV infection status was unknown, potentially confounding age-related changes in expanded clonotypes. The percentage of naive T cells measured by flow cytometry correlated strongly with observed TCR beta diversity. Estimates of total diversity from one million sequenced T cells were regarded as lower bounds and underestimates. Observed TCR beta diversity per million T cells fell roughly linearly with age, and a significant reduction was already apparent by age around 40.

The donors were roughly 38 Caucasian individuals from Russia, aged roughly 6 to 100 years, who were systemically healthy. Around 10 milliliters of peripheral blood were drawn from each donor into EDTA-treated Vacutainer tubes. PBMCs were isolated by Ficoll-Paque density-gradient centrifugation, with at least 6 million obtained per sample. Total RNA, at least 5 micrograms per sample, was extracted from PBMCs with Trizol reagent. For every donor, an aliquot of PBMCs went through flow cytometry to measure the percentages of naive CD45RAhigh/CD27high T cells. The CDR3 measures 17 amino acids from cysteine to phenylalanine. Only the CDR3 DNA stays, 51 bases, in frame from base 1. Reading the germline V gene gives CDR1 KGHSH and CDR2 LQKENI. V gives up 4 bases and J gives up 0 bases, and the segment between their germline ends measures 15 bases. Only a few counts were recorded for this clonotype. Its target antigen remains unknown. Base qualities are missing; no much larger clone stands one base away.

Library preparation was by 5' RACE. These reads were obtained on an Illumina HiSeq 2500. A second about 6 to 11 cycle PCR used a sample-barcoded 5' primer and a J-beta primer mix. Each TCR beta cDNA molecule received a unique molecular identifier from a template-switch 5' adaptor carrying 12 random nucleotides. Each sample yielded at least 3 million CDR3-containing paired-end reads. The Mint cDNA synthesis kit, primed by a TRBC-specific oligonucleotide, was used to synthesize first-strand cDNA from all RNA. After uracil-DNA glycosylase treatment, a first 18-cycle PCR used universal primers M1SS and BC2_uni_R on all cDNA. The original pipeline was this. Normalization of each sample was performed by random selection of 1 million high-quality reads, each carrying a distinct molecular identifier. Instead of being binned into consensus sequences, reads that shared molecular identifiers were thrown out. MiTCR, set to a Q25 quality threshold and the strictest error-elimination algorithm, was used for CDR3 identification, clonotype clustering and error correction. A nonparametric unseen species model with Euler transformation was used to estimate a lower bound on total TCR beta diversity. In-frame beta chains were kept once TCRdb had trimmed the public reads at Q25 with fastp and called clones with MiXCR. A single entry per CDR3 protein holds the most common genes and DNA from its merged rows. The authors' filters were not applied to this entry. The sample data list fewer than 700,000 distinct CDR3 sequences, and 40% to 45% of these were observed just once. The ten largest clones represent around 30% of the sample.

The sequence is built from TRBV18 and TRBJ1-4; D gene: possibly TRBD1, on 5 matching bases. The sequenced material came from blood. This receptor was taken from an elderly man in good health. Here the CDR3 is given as CASSRTGRITTNEKLFF. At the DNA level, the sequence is TGTGCCAGCTCACGGACGGGACGGATCACAACTAATGAAAAACTGTTTTTT.